Listed below are T cell receptor beta chains from one sample, sequenced in a study of radiation and T cells in renal cell carcinoma. The repertoire was sequenced with immunoSEQ multiplex PCR; TCRdb's copy has only in-frame clones and lacks some. Altogether over 35,000 clones are present, nearly 85% being singletons, with the ten largest covering about 26%. This specimen was blood, taken from a patient whose treatment included radiotherapy and nephrectomy. The source of these receptors is a woman between 65 and 79 years old with renal cell carcinoma. Both conserved end residues are part of each CDR3. A D gene is named only where the DNA matches it firmly. The listing skips clone size in some rows; elsewhere it reads once, few, many or a size class.

D | size | J | V | length | CDR3 | DNA
NA | NA | TRBJ1-5 | TRBV7-6 | 16 | CASSVGPRYSNQPQHF | TGTGCCAGCAGCGTTGGACCTCGATATAGCAATCAGCCCCAGCATTTT
TRBD2 | NA | TRBJ2-5 | TRBV5-1 | 18 | CASSPGTSGELSQETQYF | TGCGCCAGCAGCCCGGGGACTAGCGGGGAACTATCCCAAGAGACCCAGTACTTC
NA | NA | TRBJ1-5 | TRBV2 | 15 | CASSPRRGSNQPQHF | TGTGCCAGCAGTCCCCGGAGGGGAAGCAATCAGCCCCAGCATTTT
TRBD2 | NA | TRBJ2-1 | TRBV5-1 | 15 | CASSLVLAENNEQFF | TGCGCCAGCAGCTTGGTACTAGCGGAAAACAATGAGCAGTTCTTC
NA | NA | TRBJ2-3 | TRBV5-1 | 13 | CASSFGSTDTQYF | TGCGCCAGCAGCTTTGGGAGCACAGATACGCAGTATTTT
TRBD1 | once | TRBJ2-5 | TRBV5-1 | 14 | CASSGGQGQETQYF | TGCGCCAGCAGCGGGGGACAGGGGCAAGAGACCCAGTACTTC
TRBD1 | NA | TRBJ1-2 | TRBV4-1 | 15 | CASSQTGGANYGYTF | TGCGCCAGCAGCCAGACAGGGGGCGCGAACTATGGCTACACCTTC
NA | NA | TRBJ2-2 | TRBV27 | 13 | CASAYTSTGELFF | TGTGCCAGCGCCTACACTAGCACCGGGGAGCTGTTTTTT
NA | NA | TRBJ2-7 | TRBV6-6 | 11 | CASSYRNEQYF | TGTGCCAGCAGTTACAGGAACGAGCAGTACTTC
NA | NA | TRBJ1-5 | TRBV27 | 14 | CASSLGGGNQPQHF | TGTGCCAGCAGCCTGGGGGGGGGCAATCAGCCCCAGCATTTT
NA | NA | TRBJ2-1 | TRBV30 | 12 | CAWSIGYNEQFF | TGTGCCTGGAGTATCGGTTACAATGAGCAGTTCTTC
NA | NA | TRBJ1-3 | TRBV29-1 | 17 | CSVGSVPQGISGNTIYF | TGCAGCGTTGGTTCAGTCCCGCAGGGGATCTCTGGAAACACCATATATTTT
NA | few | TRBJ1-1 | TRBV9 | 12 | CASSAQGSEAFF | TGTGCCAGCAGCGCTCAGGGGTCGGAAGCTTTCTTT
NA | NA | TRBJ2-3 | TRBV29-1 | 14 | CSVLGGGGTDTQYF | TGCAGCGTGTTGGGGGGTGGCGGCACCGATACGCAGTATTTT
TRBD2 | NA | TRBJ2-2 | TRBV6-5 | 16 | CASSSSGRGATGELFF | TGTGCCAGCAGTTCCAGCGGGAGGGGCGCCACCGGGGAGCTGTTTTTT
NA | NA | TRBJ1-5 | TRBV7-2 | 16 | CASSLVGTKGNQPQHF | TGTGCCAGCAGCTTAGTGGGGACTAAAGGCAATCAGCCCCAGCATTTT
NA | NA | TRBJ1-2 | TRBV19 | 14 | CASSIGQTGYGYTF | TGTGCCAGTAGTATAGGGCAGACTGGCTATGGCTACACCTTC
NA | few | TRBJ2-1 | TRBV6-1 | 9 | CASHASQFF | TGTGCCAGCCACGCTTCCCAGTTCTTC
NA | once | TRBJ1-2 | TRBV6-4 | 13 | CASSASGGIGYTF | TGTGCCAGCAGTGCCTCGGGGGGGATCGGCTACACCTTC
TRBD2 | NA | TRBJ2-1 | TRBV10-1 | 15 | CASSDQLADRNEQFF | TGCGCCAGCAGTGATCAACTAGCGGACCGCAATGAGCAGTTCTTC
TRBD1 | NA | TRBJ2-7 | TRBV6-6 | 14 | CASSSDRDGYEQYF | TGTGCCAGCAGTTCTGACAGGGACGGGTACGAGCAGTACTTC
TRBD2 | NA | TRBJ2-2 | TRBV28 | 24 | CASSPGTGGVFGTSGGQLTGELFF | TGTGCCAGCAGTCCCGGGACAGGGGGCGTCTTCGGGACTAGCGGGGGGCAACTAACCGGGGAGCTGTTTTTT
NA | NA | TRBJ1-2 | TRBV11-2 | 13 | CASSSYGSYGYTF | TGTGCCAGCAGCTCCTACGGGTCCTATGGCTACACCTTC
NA | NA | TRBJ2-5 | TRBV14 | 13 | CASSPRPQGTQYF | TGTGCCAGCAGCCCCCGTCCCCAAGGGACCCAGTACTTC
NA | NA | TRBJ1-2 | TRBV4-1 | 14 | CASRKPGDNYGYTF | TGCGCCAGCAGGAAGCCAGGAGATAACTATGGCTACACCTTC
TRBD2 | once | TRBJ2-1 | TRBV5-6 | 17 | CASSRTSGRGRWNEQFF | TGTGCCAGCAGCAGGACTAGCGGAAGGGGGCGGTGGAATGAGCAGTTCTTC
NA | NA | TRBJ2-1 | TRBV2 | 13 | CASIRDHYNEQFF | TGTGCCAGCATACGGGACCATTACAATGAGCAGTTCTTC
TRBD1 | NA | TRBJ2-5 | TRBV7-9 | 15 | CASSLRTGVGETQYF | TGTGCCAGCAGCCTTAGGACAGGGGTGGGAGAGACCCAGTACTTC
NA | few | TRBJ1-6 | TRBV5-1 | 17 | CASSLVGRDSYNSPLHF | TGCGCCAGCAGCTTGGTTGGCAGAGACTCCTATAATTCACCCCTCCACTTT
NA | NA | TRBJ2-7 | TRBV13 | 11 | CASSLGLEQYF | TGTGCCAGCAGCTTAGGCCTCGAGCAGTACTTC
TRBD1 | few | TRBJ2-7 | TRBV5-5 | 16 | CASSLSPGTGFYEQYF | TGTGCCAGCAGCTTGTCACCCGGGACAGGGTTCTACGAGCAGTACTTC
NA | NA | TRBJ1-1 | TRBV6-5 | 13 | CASRYTVNTEAFF | TGTGCCAGCAGGTACACTGTGAACACTGAAGCTTTCTTT
TRBD1 | NA | TRBJ1-4 | TRBV10-3 | 13 | CATSGGTNEKLFF | TGTGCCACCTCAGGGGGAACTAATGAAAAACTGTTTTTT
TRBD1 | NA | TRBJ2-5 | TRBV5-4 | 15 | CASSLKGTGGETQYF | TGTGCCAGCAGCTTGAAGGGGACAGGGGGAGAGACCCAGTACTTC
TRBD2 | NA | TRBJ2-2 | TRBV7-9 | 16 | CASSLGLAGNTGELFF | TGTGCCAGCAGCTTAGGACTAGCGGGGAACACCGGGGAGCTGTTTTTT
NA | few | TRBJ2-1 | TRBV6-5 | 12 | CASGGGYNEQFF | TGTGCCAGCGGAGGAGGCTACAATGAGCAGTTCTTC
TRBD1 | NA | TRBJ2-1 | TRBV5-1 | 18 | CASSSLTGTGGVYDEQFF | TGCGCCAGCAGCTCACTAACCGGGACAGGGGGCGTCTACGATGAGCAGTTCTTC
NA | NA | TRBJ2-1 | TRBV18 | 15 | CASSPLESSYNEQFF | TGTGCCAGCTCACCCCTAGAAAGCTCCTACAATGAGCAGTTCTTC
NA | NA | TRBJ2-5 | TRBV10-2 | 13 | CASSPSTRETQYF | TGCGCCAGCAGCCCCTCGACCCGGGAGACCCAGTACTTC
NA | NA | TRBJ2-4 | TRBV2 | 14 | CASSGDIAKNIQYF | TGTGCCAGCAGTGGGGACATAGCCAAAAACATTCAGTACTTC
NA | large | TRBJ2-3 | TRBV7-2 | 14 | CASSLQGSTDTQYF | TGTGCCAGCAGCTTACAGGGATCCACAGATACGCAGTATTTT
TRBD2 | once | TRBJ2-7 | TRBV7-3 | 14 | CASSLTSGTGEQYF | TGTGCCAGCAGCTTGACTAGCGGGACGGGGGAGCAGTACTTC
NA | NA | TRBJ1-5 | TRBV7-9 | 13 | CASSLGRQWPQHF | TGTGCCAGCAGCTTAGGGAGACAGTGGCCCCAGCATTTT
NA | NA | TRBJ2-1 | TRBV6-1 | 13 | CASSEGTSGEQFF | TGTGCCAGCAGTGAAGGCACTAGTGGCGAGCAGTTCTTC
TRBD1 | NA | TRBJ2-3 | TRBV2 | 17 | CASSIQTGGPSTDTQYF | TGTGCCAGCAGCATACAGACAGGGGGCCCTAGCACAGATACGCAGTATTTT
TRBD2 | NA | TRBJ2-7 | TRBV5-4 | 15 | CASSPGGSSPYEQYF | TGTGCCAGCAGCCCGGGAGGATCCTCTCCCTACGAGCAGTACTTC
NA | NA | TRBJ1-6 | TRBV2 | 15 | CASSRGYPGLSPLHF | TGTGCCAGCAGCCGAGGGTACCCAGGTTTGTCACCCCTCCACTTT
NA | NA | TRBJ1-5 | TRBV19 | 13 | CASSQHWNQPQHF | TGTGCCAGTAGTCAACACTGGAATCAGCCCCAGCATTTT
NA | NA | TRBJ2-1 | TRBV4-2 | 16 | CASSQEGDRTYNEQFF | TGTGCCAGCAGCCAAGAAGGGGACCGAACATACAATGAGCAGTTCTTC
TRBD1 | many | TRBJ2-4 | TRBV7-8 | 17 | CASSANDRALAKNIQYF | TGTGCCAGCAGCGCAAATGACAGGGCTCTAGCCAAAAACATTCAGTACTTC
NA | NA | TRBJ2-1 | TRBV6-1 | 11 | CASSELREQFF | TGTGCCAGCAGTGAACTTCGTGAGCAGTTCTTC
TRBD1 | NA | TRBJ1-1 | TRBV14 | 18 | CASSPAWDSEGMNTEAFF | TGTGCCAGCAGCCCAGCATGGGACAGCGAAGGGATGAACACTGAAGCTTTCTTT